This T cell receptor (beta chain) was captured in a study of early T cells in non-severe SARS-CoV-2 infection. This clonotype was observed at least ten times. A single record per CDR3 protein comes from TCRdb applying MiXCR to the 5' RACE reads. The table lists about 35,000 distinct CDR3 sequences, around 5% of them singletons, with approximately 14% in the top ten. This CDR3 comprises 14 residues. Germline CDR1 SQVTM, CDR2 ANQGSEA. Trimming took 5 bases from V and 4 from J, leaving 16 bases between them. The sequencing sample was made of whole blood. The V and J genes are TRBV29-1 and TRBJ2-3; D is possibly TRBD2 (5 bases). This receptor was identified in an adult who was a healthcare worker with PCR-confirmed SARS-CoV-2 infection or an uninfected control (not recorded which). This chain's CDR3 is CSVFGPTGADTQYF. DNA of the CDR3: TGCAGCGTTTTTGGCCCAACCGGGGCAGATACGCAGTATTTT.